This T cell receptor beta chain was identified in a study of T cell repertoires in cytomegalovirus infection. Study-wide background: CMV infection plus the matching HLA type was flagged by public TCR beta signatures.

This clonotype was counted between two and nine times. Antigen unknown. TCRdb recomputed calls from the reads with MiXCR, one row per CDR3 protein. The sample has 150,000 to 200,000 distinct CDR3 sequences; approximately 9.7% are singletons. Study-wide results and caveats: Dominating the ex vivo response were HLA-C-restricted CMV-specific TCR beta clonotypes.

Trimming left V 2 bases short and J 0 bases short, with 8 bases between. The CDR3 is made up of 16 amino acids. The V gene's germline CDR1 is MNHEY and CDR2 SVGEGT. Sequencing was carried out using PBMCs. V and J are TRBV6-2 or TRBV6-3 and TRBJ2-6; no definite D call. The TCR was taken from a human donor in good health (CMV status not recorded). Some clones in this sample may be carry-over from other donors' samples. CDR3 amino acids: CASSYLPSSGANVLTF. The CDR3 bases are TGTGCCAGCAGTTACCTCCCAAGCTCTGGGGCCAACGTCCTGACTTTC.